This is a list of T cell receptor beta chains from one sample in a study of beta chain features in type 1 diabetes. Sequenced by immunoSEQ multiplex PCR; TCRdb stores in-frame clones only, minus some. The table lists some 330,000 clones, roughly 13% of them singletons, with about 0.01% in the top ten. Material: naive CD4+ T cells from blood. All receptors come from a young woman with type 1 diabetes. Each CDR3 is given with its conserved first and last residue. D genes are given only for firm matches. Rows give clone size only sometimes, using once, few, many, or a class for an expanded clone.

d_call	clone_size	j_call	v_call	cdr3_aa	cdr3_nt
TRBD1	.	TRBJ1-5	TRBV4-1	CASSRDRVGNQPQHF	TGCGCCAGCAGCCGCGACAGGGTGGGCAATCAGCCCCAGCATTTT
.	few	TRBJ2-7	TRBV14	CASSEGAQNEQYF	TGTGCCAGCAGCGAAGGGGCCCAGAACGAGCAGTACTTC
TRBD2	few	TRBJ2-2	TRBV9	CASSVGPSGRNTGELFF	TGTGCCAGCAGCGTAGGGCCCAGCGGGAGAAACACCGGGGAGCTGTTTTTT
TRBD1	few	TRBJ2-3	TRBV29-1	CSANSGRGGLNTDTQYF	TGCAGCGCCAACTCTGGGAGAGGGGGCTTAAACACAGATACGCAGTATTTT
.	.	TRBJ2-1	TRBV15	CATSRVGRSSYNEQFF	TGTGCCACCAGCAGAGTTGGGAGGAGCTCCTACAATGAGCAGTTCTTC
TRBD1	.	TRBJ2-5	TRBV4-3	CASSQEPRGETQYF	TGCGCCAGCAGCCAAGAGCCCAGGGGGGAGACCCAGTACTTC
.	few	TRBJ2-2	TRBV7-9	CASSLGRANTGELFF	TGTGCCAGCAGCTTAGGCAGGGCGAACACCGGGGAGCTGTTTTTT
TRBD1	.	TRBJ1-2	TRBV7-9	CASSLGQGAYGYTF	TGTGCCAGCAGCTTAGGACAGGGAGCCTATGGCTACACCTTC
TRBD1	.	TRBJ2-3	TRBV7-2	CASTPDRGTDTQYF	TGTGCCAGCACCCCGGACAGGGGGACAGATACGCAGTATTTT
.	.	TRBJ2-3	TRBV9	CASSSRDTQYF	TGTGCCAGCAGCTCGAGAGATACGCAGTATTTT
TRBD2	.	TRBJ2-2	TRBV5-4	CASTRGRGNRGDTGELFF	TGTGCCAGCACGCGAGGGAGGGGCAATCGGGGGGACACCGGGGAGCTGTTTTTT
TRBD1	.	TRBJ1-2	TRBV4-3	CASSQERDRVYTF	TGCGCCAGCAGCCAAGAAAGGGACAGGGTTTACACCTTC
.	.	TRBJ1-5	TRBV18	CASSPPGHSNQPQHF	TGTGCCAGCTCACCACCTGGGCACAGCAATCAGCCCCAGCATTTT
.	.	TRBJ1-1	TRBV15	CATSRGAGNTEAFF	TGTGCCACCAGCAGAGGGGCAGGGAACACTGAAGCTTTCTTT
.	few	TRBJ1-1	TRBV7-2	CASSLVGQMNTEAFF	TGTGCCAGCAGCTTAGTCGGACAGATGAACACTGAAGCTTTCTTT
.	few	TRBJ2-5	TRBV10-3	CAISEPSTGQETQYF	TGTGCCATCAGTGAGCCTTCGACAGGCCAAGAGACCCAGTACTTC
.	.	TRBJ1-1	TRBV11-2	CASSLPVASAEAFF	TGTGCCAGCAGCCTGCCAGTCGCCAGCGCTGAAGCTTTCTTT
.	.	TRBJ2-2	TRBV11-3	CASSLDRGFGELFF	TGTGCCAGCAGCTTAGATCGGGGGTTCGGGGAGCTGTTTTTT
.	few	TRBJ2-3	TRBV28	CASTNRVPDTQYF	TGTGCCAGCACCAACAGGGTCCCAGATACGCAGTATTTT
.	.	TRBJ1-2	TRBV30	CAWSGPAGNVDGYTF	TGTGCCTGGAGCGGCCCGGCAGGGAATGTCGATGGCTACACCTTC
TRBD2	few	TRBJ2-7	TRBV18	CASSPSSGGGEQYF	TGTGCCAGCTCTCCGTCTAGCGGGGGGGGCGAGCAGTACTTC
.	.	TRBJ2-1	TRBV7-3	CASSPVEGKSDEQFF	TGTGCCAGCAGCCCGGTAGAGGGTAAGTCGGATGAGCAGTTCTTC
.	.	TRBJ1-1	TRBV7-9	CASRPRRDTEAFF	TGTGCCAGCAGACCTCGGAGGGACACTGAAGCTTTCTTT
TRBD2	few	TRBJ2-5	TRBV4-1	CASRKVLAGGEETQYF	TGCGCCAGCAGGAAGGTACTAGCGGGGGGCGAAGAGACCCAGTACTTC
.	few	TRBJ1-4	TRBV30	CAWSPLGNEKLFF	TGTGCCTGGAGCCCTCTCGGGAACGAAAAACTGTTTTTT
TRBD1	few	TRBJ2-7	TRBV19	CASRPRGLQGAAYEQYF	TGTGCCAGTAGACCGAGGGGGCTACAGGGGGCCGCCTACGAGCAGTACTTC
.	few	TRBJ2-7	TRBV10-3	CATTGLSYEQYF	TGTGCCACAACAGGGTTATCCTACGAGCAGTACTTC